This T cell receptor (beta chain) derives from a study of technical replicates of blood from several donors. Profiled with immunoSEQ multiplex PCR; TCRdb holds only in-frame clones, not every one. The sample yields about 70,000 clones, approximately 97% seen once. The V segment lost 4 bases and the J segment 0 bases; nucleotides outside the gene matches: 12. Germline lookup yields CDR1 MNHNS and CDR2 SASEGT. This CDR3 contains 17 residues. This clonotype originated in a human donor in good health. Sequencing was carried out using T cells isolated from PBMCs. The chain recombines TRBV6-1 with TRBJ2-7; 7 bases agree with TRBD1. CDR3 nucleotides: TGTGCCAGCAGTGGACGACTGAAACAGGGGAGCTCCTACGAGCAGTACTTC. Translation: CASSGRLKQGSSYEQYF.